The sequence of this TCR beta chain was determined in a study of blood T cell repertoires in COVID-19. For the study at large: COVID-19 samples collected from the United States, Italy and Spain covered acute and convalescent phases. Sources were T cells, B-cell-depleted T cells, or PBMCs; the material itself was cDNA or gDNA.

Authors' processing steps: Estimated nucleated cell counts came from reference gene primer amplification. Generated by immunoSEQ multiplex PCR, the TCRdb table keeps only in-frame clones and is missing some. V, J and clone size derive from that table, while D and trimming were established from the DNA sequence. This table holds about 90,000 clones, roughly four fifths found once. The CDR3 covers 14 residues. V lost 4 bases, J lost 5 bases, and 5 bases stayed unmatched. CDR1 SEHNR and CDR2 FQNEAQ come from the germline V gene (reference sequence). The V and J genes are TRBV7-9 and TRBJ2-3; TRBD2 matches 8 bases. Sequencing input: peripheral blood. The sequence derives from a human donor in a cohort sampled during active COVID-19. CDR3 region: CASSSGGAGDTQYF. CDR3 bases: TGTGCCAGCAGCTCCGGGGGGGCTGGAGATACGCAGTATTTT.